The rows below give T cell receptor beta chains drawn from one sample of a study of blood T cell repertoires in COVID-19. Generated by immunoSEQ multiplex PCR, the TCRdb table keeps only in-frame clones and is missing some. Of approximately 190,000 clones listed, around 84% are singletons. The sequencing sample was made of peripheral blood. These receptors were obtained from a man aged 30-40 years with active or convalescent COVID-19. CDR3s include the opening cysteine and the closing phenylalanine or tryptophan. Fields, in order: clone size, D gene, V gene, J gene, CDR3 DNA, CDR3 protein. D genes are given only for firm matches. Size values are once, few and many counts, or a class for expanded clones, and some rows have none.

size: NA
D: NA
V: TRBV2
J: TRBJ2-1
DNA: TGTGCCAGCAGTCACCTGAGCTCCTACAATGAGCAGTTCTTC
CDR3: CASSHLSSYNEQFF

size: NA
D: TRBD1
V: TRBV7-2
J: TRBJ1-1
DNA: TGTGCCAGTTCGACAGGGGTGAACACTGAAGCTTTCTTT
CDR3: CASSTGVNTEAFF

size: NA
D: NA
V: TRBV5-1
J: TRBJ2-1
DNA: TGCGCCAGCAGCTTACAGGGAGAGGGTACGAATGAGCAGTTCTTC
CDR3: CASSLQGEGTNEQFF

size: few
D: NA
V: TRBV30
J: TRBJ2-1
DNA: TGTGCCTGGAGTGTATGGCAGGGGAATGAGCAGTTCTTC
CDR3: CAWSVWQGNEQFF

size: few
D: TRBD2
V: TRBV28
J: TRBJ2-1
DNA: TGTGCCAGCAGTTTCGGGGGGGGGTACAATGAGCAGTTCTTC
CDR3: CASSFGGGYNEQFF

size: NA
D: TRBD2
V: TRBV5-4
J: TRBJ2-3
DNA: TGTGCCAGCAGCTTGACTAGCGGGAGTACGAATACGCAGTATTTT
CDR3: CASSLTSGSTNTQYF

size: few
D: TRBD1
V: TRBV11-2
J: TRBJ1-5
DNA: TGTGCCAGCAGCTTAGGACAGGGAGGCAATCAGCCCCAGCATTTT
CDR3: CASSLGQGGNQPQHF

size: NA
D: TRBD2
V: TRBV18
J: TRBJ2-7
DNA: TGTGCCAGCTCACCATCGACTAGCGGGGTATCCTACGAGCAGTACTTC
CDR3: CASSPSTSGVSYEQYF

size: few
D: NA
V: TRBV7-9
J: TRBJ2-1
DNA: TGTGCCAGCAGCTTGCATCGACTCACTGATGAGCAGTTCTTC
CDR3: CASSLHRLTDEQFF

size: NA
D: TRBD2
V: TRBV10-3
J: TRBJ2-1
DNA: TGTGCCATCGGAAGAGCGGGAGTAATCAATGAGCAGTTCTTC
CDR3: CAIGRAGVINEQFF

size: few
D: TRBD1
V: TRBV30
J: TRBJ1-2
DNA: TGTGCCTGGAGTGCACAGGGGGCAGGGGGCTACACCTTC
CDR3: CAWSAQGAGGYTF

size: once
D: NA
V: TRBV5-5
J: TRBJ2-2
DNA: TGTGCCAGCAGCTTGGACAGCCCCACCGGGGAGCTGTTTTTT
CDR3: CASSLDSPTGELFF

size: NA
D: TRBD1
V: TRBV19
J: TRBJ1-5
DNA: TGTGCCAGTCGTACAGGGGAATTAAACCAGCCCCAGCATTTT
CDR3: CASRTGELNQPQHF

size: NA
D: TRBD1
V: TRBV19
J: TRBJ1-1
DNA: TGTGCCACCGCGACAGGGGCGGGAACTGAAGCTTTCTTT
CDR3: CATATGAGTEAFF

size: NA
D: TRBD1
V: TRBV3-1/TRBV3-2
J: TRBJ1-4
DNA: TGTGCCAGCAGCCCCGGGACAGGGGATAATGAAAAACTGTTTTTT
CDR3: CASSPGTGDNEKLFF

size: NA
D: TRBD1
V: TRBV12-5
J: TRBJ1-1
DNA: TGTGCTAGTGGTTTCATCCGGGACAGGGGCCTCAACACTGAAGCTTTCTTT
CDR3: CASGFIRDRGLNTEAFF

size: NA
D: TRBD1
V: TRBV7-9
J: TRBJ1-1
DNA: TGTGCCAGCAGCTCCCCGGGACAGCCAAACACTGAAGCTTTCTTT
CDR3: CASSSPGQPNTEAFF

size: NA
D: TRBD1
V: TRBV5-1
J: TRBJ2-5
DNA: TGCGCCAGCAGCGGGCAGGGGGCGGAGGAGACCCAGTACTTC
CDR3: CASSGQGAEETQYF

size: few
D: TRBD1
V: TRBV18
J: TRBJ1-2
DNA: TGTGCCAGCTCACCACCCGGGACAGGGCAAAACTATGGCTACACCTTC
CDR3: CASSPPGTGQNYGYTF

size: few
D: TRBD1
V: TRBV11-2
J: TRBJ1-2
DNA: TGTGCCAGCAGCTTACACGCGACAGGGGGCGACGGCTACACCTTC
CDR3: CASSLHATGGDGYTF

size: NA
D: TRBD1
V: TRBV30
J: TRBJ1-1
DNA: TGTGCCTGGGGAAGAAGACAGGGCAGCCCTCTTACCACCTGGGGGAACACTGAAGCTTTCTTT
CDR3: CAWGRRQGSPLTTWGNTEAFF

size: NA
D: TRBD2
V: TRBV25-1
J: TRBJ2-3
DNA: TGTGCCAGCAGTGCTACTAGCGTAGGCACAGATACGCAGTATTTT
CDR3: CASSATSVGTDTQYF

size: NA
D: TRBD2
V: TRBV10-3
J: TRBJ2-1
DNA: TGTGCCATCAGTTGGGAGCGGGAGGGCGAATTTGGCGAGCAGTTCTTC
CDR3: CAISWEREGEFGEQFF

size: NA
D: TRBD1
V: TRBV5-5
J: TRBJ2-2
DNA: TGTGCCAGCAGCCCTTGGACAGGGGGCAGCGGGGAGCTGTTTTTT
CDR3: CASSPWTGGSGELFF

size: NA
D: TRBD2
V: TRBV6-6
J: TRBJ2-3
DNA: TGTGCCAGCAGTCCCCCAAGCGGCGCGGGAGGGCCGGATACGCAGTATTTT
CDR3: CASSPPSGAGGPDTQYF

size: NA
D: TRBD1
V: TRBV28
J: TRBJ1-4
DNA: TGTGCCAGCAGTTTCATAGGGGGCGAAGAAAAACTGTTTTTT
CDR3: CASSFIGGEEKLFF

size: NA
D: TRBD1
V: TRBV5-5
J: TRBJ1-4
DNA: TGTGCCAGCAGCTCTGAATGGACAGGGGGAGAAAAACTGTTTTTT
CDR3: CASSSEWTGGEKLFF

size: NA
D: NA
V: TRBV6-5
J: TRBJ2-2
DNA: TGTGCCAGCAGTTACTCGAGGGAGTGGGGGGAGCTGTTTTTT
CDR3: CASSYSREWGELFF

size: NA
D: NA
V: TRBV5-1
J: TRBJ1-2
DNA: TGCGCCAGCCAGCCCCAGGGGCTCCCTTTTGGCTACACCTTC
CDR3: CASQPQGLPFGYTF

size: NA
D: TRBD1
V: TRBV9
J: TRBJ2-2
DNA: TGTGCCAGCAGCCCGAGGGGACAGGCGAACACCGGGGAGCTGTTTTTT
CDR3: CASSPRGQANTGELFF

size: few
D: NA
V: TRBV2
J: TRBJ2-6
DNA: TGTGCCAGCCGAGTGACCAACGTCCTGACTTTC
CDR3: CASRVTNVLTF

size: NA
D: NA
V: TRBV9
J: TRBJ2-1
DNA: TGTGCCAGCAGCCCGCTGGACTTTCCCTACCCGAACAATGAGCAGTTCTTC
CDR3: CASSPLDFPYPNNEQFF

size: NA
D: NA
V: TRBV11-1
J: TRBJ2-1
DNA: TGTGCCAGCAGCTTAGATGGCAGGGGCGATGAGCAGTTCTTC
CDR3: CASSLDGRGDEQFF

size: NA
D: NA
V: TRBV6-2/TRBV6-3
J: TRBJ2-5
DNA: TGTGCCAGCAGTTACTCTCGGGACCAAGAGACCCAGTACTTC
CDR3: CASSYSRDQETQYF

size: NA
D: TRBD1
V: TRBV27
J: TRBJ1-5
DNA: TGTGCCAGCACCCCTCAGGGACAGGGAGTTTCGGGTAAACAGCCCCAGCATTTT
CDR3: CASTPQGQGVSGKQPQHF

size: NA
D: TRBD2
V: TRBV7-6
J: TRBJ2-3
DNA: TGTGCCAGCAGCTTAACCGCGGGGGGGTCAGATACGCAGTATTTT
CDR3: CASSLTAGGSDTQYF

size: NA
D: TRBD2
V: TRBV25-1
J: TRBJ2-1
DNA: TGTGCCAGCAGTACTAGCGGCTACAATGAGCAGTTCTTC
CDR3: CASSTSGYNEQFF

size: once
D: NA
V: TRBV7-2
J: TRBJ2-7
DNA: TGTGCCAGCAGCTGGGAGATCTGGAGGGAGCAGTACTTC
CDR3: CASSWEIWREQYF

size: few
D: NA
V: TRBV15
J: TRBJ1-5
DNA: TGTGCCACCAGCAGAGATCTCCCCGGGAGCAATCAGCCCCAGCATTTT
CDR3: CATSRDLPGSNQPQHF

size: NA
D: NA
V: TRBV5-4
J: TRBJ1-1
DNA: TGTGCCACCCAGGGACTTAACACTGAAGCTTTCTTT
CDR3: CATQGLNTEAFF

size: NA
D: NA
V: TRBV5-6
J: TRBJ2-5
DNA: TGTGCCAGCAGCCCTTACAGGTTCCAAGAGACCCAGTACTTC
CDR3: CASSPYRFQETQYF

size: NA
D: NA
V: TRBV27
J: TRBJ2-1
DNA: TGTGCCAGCAGTTTATCACTAGTGTACAATGAGCAGTTCTTC
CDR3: CASSLSLVYNEQFF

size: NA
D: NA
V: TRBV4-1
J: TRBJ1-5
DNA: TGCGCCAGCAGCCCCCCGGGGGACGTCGAGAGTCATCAGCCCCAGCATTTT
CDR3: CASSPPGDVESHQPQHF

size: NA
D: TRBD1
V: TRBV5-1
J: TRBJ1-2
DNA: TGCGCCAGCAGCCCAGACAGGGGGTATGGCTACACCTTC
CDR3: CASSPDRGYGYTF

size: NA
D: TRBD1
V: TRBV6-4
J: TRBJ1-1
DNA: TGTGCCAGCAGTGAAGGGACAGGGGCGACTGAAGCTTTCTTT
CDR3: CASSEGTGATEAFF

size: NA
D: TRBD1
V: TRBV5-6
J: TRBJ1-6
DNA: TGTGCCAGTCACCGGGACAGGGGTTCACCCCTCCACTTT
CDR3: CASHRDRGSPLHF

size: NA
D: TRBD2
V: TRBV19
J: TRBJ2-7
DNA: TGTGCCAGTAGTTGGTCTAGCGGAACCTACGAGCAGTACTTC
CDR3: CASSWSSGTYEQYF

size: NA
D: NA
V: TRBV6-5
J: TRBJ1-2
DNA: TGTGCCAGCAGTTATGCGGGGTCTCTCTTCGGTGGCTACACCTTC
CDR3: CASSYAGSLFGGYTF

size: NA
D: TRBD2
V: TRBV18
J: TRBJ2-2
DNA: TGTGCCAGCTCACCGCGAACGATGGGAGTAGCGGGATTACGCGCGAACACCGGGGAGCTGTTTTTT
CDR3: CASSPRTMGVAGLRANTGELFF

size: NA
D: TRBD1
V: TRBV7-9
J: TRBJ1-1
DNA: TGTGCCAGCTTCCAACAGGGGGGGATGAACACTGAAGCTTTCTTT
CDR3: CASFQQGGMNTEAFF

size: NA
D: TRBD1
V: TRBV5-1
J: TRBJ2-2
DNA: TGCGCCAGCAGCTACGGACAGGGGGCCACCGGGGAGCTGTTTTTT
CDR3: CASSYGQGATGELFF

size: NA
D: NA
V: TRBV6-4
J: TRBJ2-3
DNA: TGTGCCAGCAGTGACTCCACAGGGACAGATACGCAGTATTTT
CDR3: CASSDSTGTDTQYF

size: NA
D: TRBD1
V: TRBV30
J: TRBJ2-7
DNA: TGTGCCTGGACCAGGGACAGGGGGGGTGAGCAGTACTTC
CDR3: CAWTRDRGGEQYF

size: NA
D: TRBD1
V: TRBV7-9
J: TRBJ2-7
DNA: TGTGCCAGCAGCGGACAGGGGAAGTCCTACGAGCAGTACTTC
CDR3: CASSGQGKSYEQYF

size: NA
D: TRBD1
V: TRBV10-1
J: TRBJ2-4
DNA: TGCGCCAGCAGCCGGGACAGGGGTTCTTTGTACATTCAGTACTTC
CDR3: CASSRDRGSLYIQYF

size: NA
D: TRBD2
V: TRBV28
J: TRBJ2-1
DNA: TGTGCCAGCAGTTTATGCATGGGTAGGCCTAGCGGAGGGGAGTGCCCCTACAATGAGCAGTTCTTC
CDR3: CASSLCMGRPSGGECPYNEQFF

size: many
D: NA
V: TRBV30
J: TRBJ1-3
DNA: TGTGCCTGGAGTTCCCGTGGGCAGGGTTATAGAAACACCATATATTTT
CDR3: CAWSSRGQGYRNTIYF

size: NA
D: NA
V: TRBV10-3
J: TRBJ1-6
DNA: TGTGCCATCAGTGAGTCGGGCGGTTCGGTGCCCCGGGGAAATTCACCCCTCCACTTT
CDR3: CAISESGGSVPRGNSPLHF

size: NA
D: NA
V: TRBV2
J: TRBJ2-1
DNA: TGTGCCAGCAGTGAGGGCCGCAGCTCCTACAATGAGCAGTTCTTC
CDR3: CASSEGRSSYNEQFF